This TCR beta chain derives from a study of early T cells in non-severe SARS-CoV-2 infection. Unique molecular identifiers were affixed to single, distinct cDNA molecules. Via MiXCR, TCRdb re-called the 5' RACE reads, giving one row per CDR3 protein. The sample carries tens of thousands of distinct CDR3 sequences, 10% to 15% recorded once. The sample holds many counts of this clonotype. The CDR3 contains 13 residues. Trimming pared 6 bases from V and 5 bases from J, leaving 13 bases between. Germline V gives CDR1 SGHAT, CDR2 FQNNGV. J is TRBJ2-5 and V is TRBV11-2; D possibly corresponds to TRBD2 (6 bases). Input material: whole blood. The sequence came from an adult who was a healthcare worker with PCR-confirmed SARS-CoV-2 infection or an uninfected control (not recorded which). The DNA for the CDR3 is TGTGCCAGCAGTCCCCCGAGCGGGGAGACCCAGTACTTC. Translation gives CASSPPSGETQYF.